Included here is one T cell receptor (beta chain) sequence, with context. This clone's antigen is unknown. The input lacks base qualities; no much larger clone sits a single base away. These data come from a study of early T cells in non-severe SARS-CoV-2 infection (dated by TCRdb to 2020 to 2023). A note on the overall study: Because TCR sequencing relied on bulk RNA taken from unsorted whole blood, pairing of alpha and beta chains was not possible. Beyond this particular receptor, the publication reports: VDJdb matching was skewed toward anti-spike CD8 responses and likely underestimated virus-specific expansions by missing private and CD4 specificities.

The library was prepared using 5' RACE. This sample was sequenced with a NextSeq 500. The TCR library protocol attached unique molecular identifiers to individual cDNA molecules to correct for sequencing error and PCR bias. Both TCR alpha and beta chains were sequenced, and tight co-correlation was observed between alpha and beta sequence abundances in each sample. The original methods were these. Decombinator V4 was used to perform V gene, J gene and CDR3 annotation of TCR sequences. Expanded TCRs were defined as changing significantly between any two time points under a Poisson model with p below 0.0001. Abundances of TCRs were expressed as counts per million after normalisation to the total number of TCRs sequenced in each sample. TRAV1-2 paired with TRAJ12, TRAJ20 or TRAJ33 defined MAIT TCRs, while TRAV10 paired with TRAJ18 defined iNKT TCRs. VDJdb, accessed 1 November 2021, was searched for CMV, EBV and SARS-CoV-2 annotated TCRs, with TCRs annotated for multiple antigens excluded. TCRdb reworked the public reads: Q25 trimming with fastp, MiXCR clone assembly, productive beta chains retained. Duplicate CDR3 protein sequences are folded into a single record with the most common DNA and genes. These V and J calls rely on TCRdb rather than the paper's analysis. This sample lists under 85,000 distinct CDR3 sequences; 12% were detected once. The ten largest clones take up around a sixth of the sample.

Set within a cohort of healthcare workers in London, UK, this nested case-control study involved weekly PCR testing of nasopharyngeal swabs along with blood sampling. Healthcare workers were recruited between 23 and 31 March 2020, during the week of the UK lockdown, and were followed weekly for up to about 15 weeks. The CDR3 goes from the cysteine to the phenylalanine over 16 residues. The only DNA kept is the CDR3, 48 bases in frame from the first base. Cut back by 3 bases and 10 bases, the V and J ends lie 20 bases apart. The germline V gene yields SGDLS for CDR1 and YYNGEE for CDR2. Sequenced material: whole blood, taken at baseline. This TCR was sampled from an adult who was a healthcare worker with PCR-confirmed SARS-CoV-2 infection or an uninfected control (not recorded which). The donor label of this sample is uncertain. The rearranged segments are TRBV9 and TRBJ1-6; possibly the D gene is TRBD1, per 6 matching bases. DNA sequence: TGTGCCAGCAGCGCCTCAGGACAGATATACGACTCACCCCTCCACTTT. Translated, it gives CASSASGQIYDSPLHF.